This T cell receptor beta chain was profiled in a study of regulatory T cells in long-lasting Graves disease. The ends lost 3 bases at V and 3 bases at J; junction bases unmatched: 10. This CDR3 spans 16 amino acids. Time point given: newly diagnosed GD, antithyroid drugs for less than 3 months. The TCR library was made from RNA that had been extracted from PBMCs in TRIzol. The table lists this clonotype with many counts. CDR3-region Arm-PCR and iRepertoire HTBI primers produced the TCR beta libraries. Authors' processing steps: Sample data revealed fewer than 70 TRBV and more than 13 TRBJ segments. In TCRdb, the multiplex PCR reads were re-called with MiXCR into one record per CDR3 protein. The V and J calls here are based on TCRdb, not the publication. Among around 450,000 distinct CDR3 sequences listed, around 16% were seen once. Separately, the same data were catalogued under a study of T cells in Graves' hyperthyroidism and ophthalmopathy. That source adds: The HTBI primer set was used in a first-round RT-PCR of the TCR CDR3.

The source material was peripheral blood mononuclear cells (PBMCs), sampled at new diagnosis, from a patient treated with antithyroid drugs. The chain uses TRBV12-3 or TRBV12-4 and TRBJ2-7; 8 bases line up with TRBD2. This sequence was found in a woman in her 40s with Graves disease. Written as DNA, the CDR3 is TGTGCCAGCAGTTTGGGGAGCGGGAGTCGAGTCTACGAGCAGTACTTC. Translated, it gives CASSLGSGSRVYEQYF.